A selection of T cell receptor beta chains follows, all from one sample in a study of post-analysis software for immune sequencing data. MiXCR was run by TCRdb on the PCR reads, yielding one entry per CDR3 protein. The table has hundreds of thousands of distinct CDR3 sequences, around 60% seen once. The sequenced material came from blood. These receptors were obtained from a girl under 10 years old with multiple sclerosis. CDR3s include the opening cysteine and the closing phenylalanine or tryptophan. A D gene is named only where the DNA matches it firmly. Clone sizes are given selectively: once, few, many, or a class where the clone is expanded.

abundance: NA
d_gene: NA
v_gene: TRBV29-1
j_gene: TRBJ2-1
CDR3nt: TGCAGCGCCGCGTCGGCTCTGGAGCAGTTCTTC
CDR3aa: CSAASALEQFF

abundance: NA
d_gene: NA
v_gene: TRBV7-2
j_gene: TRBJ1-2
CDR3nt: TGTGCCAGCAGCTCTTCAGGGGTAGGGTTCTATGGCTACACCTTC
CDR3aa: CASSSSGVGFYGYTF

abundance: NA
d_gene: NA
v_gene: TRBV5-1
j_gene: TRBJ1-2
CDR3nt: TGCGCCAGCAGCGCCATGGGGGGGACTGCCTATGGCTACACCTTC
CDR3aa: CASSAMGGTAYGYTF

abundance: few
d_gene: NA
v_gene: TRBV4-1
j_gene: TRBJ2-3
CDR3nt: TGCGCCAGCAGCCAAGGGCGGAGCACAGATACGCAGTATTTT
CDR3aa: CASSQGRSTDTQYF

abundance: few
d_gene: NA
v_gene: TRBV5-6
j_gene: TRBJ2-1
CDR3nt: TGTGCCAGCAGCTTGCAGGGGTGGGCAAACAATGAGCAGTTCTTC
CDR3aa: CASSLQGWANNEQFF

abundance: NA
d_gene: NA
v_gene: TRBV15
j_gene: TRBJ2-1
CDR3nt: TGTGCCACCAGCAGGGCCGGGACTTTCAATGAGCAGTTCTTC
CDR3aa: CATSRAGTFNEQFF

abundance: few
d_gene: TRBD1
v_gene: TRBV12-3/TRBV12-4
j_gene: TRBJ2-5
CDR3nt: TGTGCCAGCAGTTTTAAATTACAGGGGGCGGCGGAGACCCAGTACTTC
CDR3aa: CASSFKLQGAAETQYF

abundance: NA
d_gene: NA
v_gene: TRBV6-4
j_gene: TRBJ1-2
CDR3nt: TGTGCCAGCAGTCCCTCCCCTGACAGCCGACTCTATGGCTACACCTTC
CDR3aa: CASSPSPDSRLYGYTF

abundance: NA
d_gene: NA
v_gene: TRBV5-6
j_gene: TRBJ1-2
CDR3nt: TGTGCCAGCAGCTGGGGACGGCCCGGCTATGGCTACACCTTC
CDR3aa: CASSWGRPGYGYTF

abundance: NA
d_gene: NA
v_gene: TRBV6-5
j_gene: TRBJ2-1
CDR3nt: TGTGCCAGCAGGCCTAGGCGGGCGGACAATGAGCAGTTCTTC
CDR3aa: CASRPRRADNEQFF

abundance: few
d_gene: NA
v_gene: TRBV29-1
j_gene: TRBJ1-2
CDR3nt: TGCAGCGCCCCGCGGGGCAGCGGCTATGGCTACACCTTC
CDR3aa: CSAPRGSGYGYTF

abundance: NA
d_gene: NA
v_gene: TRBV3-1
j_gene: TRBJ2-7
CDR3nt: TGTGCCAGCAGCCAAGATGCCAGTTTCATCTCCTACGAGCAGTACTTC
CDR3aa: CASSQDASFISYEQYF

abundance: NA
d_gene: NA
v_gene: TRBV27
j_gene: TRBJ1-4
CDR3nt: TGTGCCAGCAGGCCCCGGGCCGGATTTAATGAAAAACTGTTTTTT
CDR3aa: CASRPRAGFNEKLFF

abundance: few
d_gene: TRBD1
v_gene: TRBV6-5
j_gene: TRBJ2-7
CDR3nt: TGTGCCAGCAGTATGGGACGGACAGGAATCTACGAGCAGTACTTC
CDR3aa: CASSMGRTGIYEQYF

abundance: NA
d_gene: TRBD2
v_gene: TRBV12-3/TRBV12-4
j_gene: TRBJ2-7
CDR3nt: TGTGCCAGCAGGCCCTCGAGCGGGGGCTACGAGCAGTACTTC
CDR3aa: CASRPSSGGYEQYF

abundance: NA
d_gene: NA
v_gene: TRBV7-7
j_gene: TRBJ2-1
CDR3nt: TGTGCTAGCAGCTTTGGGGGAGCGGATGAGCAGTTCTTC
CDR3aa: CASSFGGADEQFF

abundance: NA
d_gene: NA
v_gene: TRBV5-5
j_gene: TRBJ2-3
CDR3nt: TGTGCCAGCAGCGGAGGCTCTATACCGAAGGGGGATACGCAGTATTTT
CDR3aa: CASSGGSIPKGDTQYF